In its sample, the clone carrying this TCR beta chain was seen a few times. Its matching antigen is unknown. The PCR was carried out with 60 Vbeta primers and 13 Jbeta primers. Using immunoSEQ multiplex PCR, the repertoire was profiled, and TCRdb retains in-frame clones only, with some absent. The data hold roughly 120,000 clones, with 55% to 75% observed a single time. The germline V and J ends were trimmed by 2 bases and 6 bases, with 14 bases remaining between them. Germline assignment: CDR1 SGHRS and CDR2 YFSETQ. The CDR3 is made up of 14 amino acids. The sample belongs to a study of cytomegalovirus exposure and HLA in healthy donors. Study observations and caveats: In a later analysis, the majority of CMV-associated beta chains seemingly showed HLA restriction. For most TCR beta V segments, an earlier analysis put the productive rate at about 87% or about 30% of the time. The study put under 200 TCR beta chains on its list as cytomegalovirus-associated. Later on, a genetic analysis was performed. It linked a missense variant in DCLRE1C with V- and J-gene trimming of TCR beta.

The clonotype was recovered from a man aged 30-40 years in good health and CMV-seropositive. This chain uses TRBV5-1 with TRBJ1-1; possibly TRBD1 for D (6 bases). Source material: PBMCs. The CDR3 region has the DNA TGCGCCAGCAGCTTCGGACAGTCGGTGGCTGAAGCTTTCTTT. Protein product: CASSFGQSVAEAFF.